A single sample gave rise to the 26 T cell receptor beta chains below, sequenced in a study of T cell responses to AZD1222 COVID-19 vaccine (dated by TCRdb to about 2021). What this sample's time point label stands for: baseline before first vaccination. This specimen's treatment or condition label, interpreted: meningococcal conjugate vaccine given as trial control. To prepare the library, the immunoSEQ multiplex PCR assay was applied. In its TCRdb copy, this immuneACCESS table keeps in-frame sequences only and misses some clones. Where compared with another copy, unresolved V genes explain less than half of these, and the others have no known cause. The sample has some 170,000 clones on record, roughly 94% of them singletons. The ten largest clones take up roughly 4.5% of the sample. Sample: peripheral blood, taken on day 0 of MenACWY control vaccination. The receptors were gathered from an adult in good health.

This chain connects TRBV6-5 to TRBJ2-2; 10 nucleotides match TRBD2. CDR3 length equals 14 residues. The germline CDR1 and CDR2 sequences are MNHEY and SVGAGI. V gave up 7 bases and J gave up 6 bases; unmatched junction bases: 5. The CDR3 reads CASTQREGPGELFF. The CDR3 DNA reads TGTGCCAGCACCCAGCGGGAGGGACCCGGGGAGCTGTTTTTT.

The V call is TRBV19, the J call TRBJ1-1, with TRBD1 matching 8 bases. J was trimmed by 4 bases and V by 8 bases; bases with no gene match: 9. Looked up from germline, CDR1 is LNHDA and CDR2 is SQIVND (reference sequence). This CDR3 has 14 residues. CDR3: CASSGGWRSTEAFF. CDR3 coding DNA: TGTGCCAGTTCAGGGGGCTGGCGGAGCACTGAAGCTTTCTTT.

The chain joins TRBV5-8 to TRBJ1-1, with 7 bases identical to TRBD1. J was trimmed by 7 bases and V by 3 bases; bases with no gene match: 3. This CDR3 comprises 12 residues. Germline values: CDR1 SGHTS, CDR2 YDEGEE. The CDR3 loop is CASSSTGDEAFF. The CDR3 region has the DNA TGTGCCAGCAGCTCAACAGGGGATGAAGCTTTCTTT.

The rearrangement uses TRBV11-3 and TRBJ2-1; 12 positions agree with TRBD2. Germline-derived CDR1 and CDR2 are SGHNT and YENEEA. After removal of 5 bases from V and 9 bases from J, the junction contained 14 bases not matched to a gene. This CDR3 is built from 17 residues. The CDR3 loop is CASSPRTSGIKFGEQFF. CDR3 bases: TGTGCCAGCAGCCCGCGGACTAGCGGGATCAAGTTTGGTGAGCAGTTCTTC.

This chain links TRBV6-5 with TRBJ2-1; D is uncertain. Germline V gene lookup returns CDR1 MNHEY and CDR2 SVGAGI. CDR3 length equals 14 residues. V lost 2 bases and J lost 8, with 13 bases in between. CDR3 in DNA: TGTGCCAGCAGTTACCAGACGCACACCGATGAGCAGTTCTTC. It encodes CASSYQTHTDEQFF.

In DNA form, the CDR3 reads TGTGCCAGCAGCCAAGCTAGCGGGGAAGAGACCCAGTACTTC. Protein product: CASSQASGEETQYF. This rearrangement joins TRBV14 to TRBJ2-5; 9 bases fit TRBD2. There are 14 residues in the CDR3. The junction had 0 bases not matched to a gene; V was cut back by 1 base and J by 3 bases. Germline loops: CDR1 SGHDN, CDR2 FVKESK.

The V and J genes are TRBV29-1 and TRBJ2-5; the match to TRBD2 covers 14 bases. The CDR3 sequence is 18 residues long. V lost 3 bases, J lost 1 base, and 10 bases stayed unmatched. Germline CDR1 is SQVTM and CDR2 is ANQGSEA. The CDR3, as DNA: TGCAGCGTTGAGAGGGGACTAGCGGGAGTTGGGATCCAAGAGACCCAGTACTTC. Protein product: CSVERGLAGVGIQETQYF.

This clone appeared a single time. The chain carries TRBV4-1 and TRBJ2-5, with D uncertain. Trimming took 4 bases from V and 5 from J, leaving 8 bases between them. CDR3 length equals 12 residues. The germline CDR1 and CDR2 sequences are MGHRA and YSYEKL. The chain's CDR3 is CASSRDTETQYF. The DNA of the CDR3 is TGCGCCAGCAGCCGCGATACGGAGACCCAGTACTTC.

The chain recombines TRBV6-6 with TRBJ1-5; D not certain. This CDR3 has 14 residues. Trimming took 7 bases from V and 2 from J, leaving 12 bases between them. Looked up from germline, CDR1 is MNHNY and CDR2 is SVGAGI (reference sequence). CDR3 in DNA: TGTGCCAGCACCGCGGTTGAGGGCAATCAGCCCCAGCATTTT. Its translation is CASTAVEGNQPQHF.

V usage is TRBV20-1 and J usage is TRBJ1-2; D ambiguous. The CDR3 sequence is 11 residues long. Trimming pared 7 bases from V and 0 bases from J, leaving 6 bases between. Germline lookup yields CDR1 DFQATT and CDR2 SNEGSKA (reference sequence). The DNA of the CDR3 is TGCAGTGGGCTAGCTAACTATGGCTACACCTTC. It translates to CSGLANYGYTF.

V gene TRBV6-2 or TRBV6-3 combines with J gene TRBJ2-7; tentatively, D is TRBD2 (5 bases). The germline V and J ends were trimmed by 6 bases and 0 bases, with 12 bases remaining between them. Per the germline V gene, CDR1 is MNHEY and CDR2 is SVGEGT. CDR3 length equals 14 residues. CDR3 amino acids: CASSRPGSSYEQYF. CDR3 bases: TGTGCCAGCAGCCGACCGGGATCCTCCTACGAGCAGTACTTC.

The rearrangement joins TRBV11-2 to TRBJ2-1; 11 bases map to TRBD2. CDR3 length equals 20 residues. Germline V lookup: CDR1 SGHAT, CDR2 FQNNGV. V lost 0 bases, J lost 1 base, and 11 bases stayed unmatched. The CDR3 DNA reads as TGTGCCAGCAGCTTAGATTGGCGCCTAGCGGGAGGTATTTCCTACAATGAGCAGTTCTTC. It is translated as CASSLDWRLAGGISYNEQFF.

The V and J genes are TRBV27 and TRBJ1-2; D is unresolved. CDR3 size: 13 residues. Germline-derived CDR1 and CDR2 are MNHEY and SMNVEV (reference sequence). V lost 3 bases to trimming and J lost 2 bases, with 7 bases between them. The CDR3 bases are TGTGCCAGCAGTTTTGGCAAAAACTATGGCTACACCTTC. This translates into CASSFGKNYGYTF.

This rearrangement joins TRBV19 to TRBJ2-1; D not certain. CDR1 is LNHDA and CDR2 is SQIVND in the germline V gene (reference sequence). V was cut by 5 bases and J by 6 bases, with 11 bases left in between. CDR3 length: 13 amino acids. The CDR3 bases are TGTGCCAGTAGTCTATACATAGCCAATGAGCAGTTCTTC. As protein: CASSLYIANEQFF.

This rearrangement joins TRBV9 to TRBJ2-6, with D perhaps assigned TRBD1 or TRBD2 (5 bases each). The V gene's germline CDR1 is SGDLS and CDR2 YYNGEE. V lost 3 bases and J 4 bases, leaving 11 bases between the germline ends. The CDR3 is 15 residues long. Here the CDR3 reads CASSDLGVGANVLTF. DNA of the CDR3: TGTGCCAGCAGCGACCTGGGGGTCGGGGCCAACGTCCTGACTTTC.

This clone was observed a single time. This chain joins TRBV9 and TRBJ2-5; D gene unclear. The CDR3 extends over 16 amino acids. Germline CDR1 SGDLS, CDR2 YYNGEE. V shed 0 bases and J shed 1 base, with 13 bases lying between them. The CDR3 DNA is TGTGCCAGCAGCGTAGGAGCAGGCAACCTCCAAGAGACCCAGTACTTC. This sequence encodes CASSVGAGNLQETQYF. Full variable domain (remainder filled in from reference TRBV9 and TRBJ2-5): DSGVTQTPKHLITATGQRVTLRCSPRSGDLSVYWYQQSLDQGLQFLIQYYNGEERAKGNILERFSAQQFPDLHSELNLSSLELGDSALYFCASSVGAGNLQETQYFGPGTRLLVL.

The rearrangement links TRBV4-2 to TRBJ2-2, with 16 nucleotides matching TRBD2. Losses at the gene ends were 6 bases for V and 3 bases for J; bases not matched to a gene: 16. Germline CDR1 is LGHNA and CDR2 is YNFKEQ. The CDR3 is made up of 21 amino acids. The CDR3, as DNA: TGTGCCAGCAGTCAACACGGCCCGGGACTAGCGGGAGGGCCATACACCGGGGAGCTGTTTTTT. This encodes CASSQHGPGLAGGPYTGELFF.

V usage is TRBV7-8 and J usage is TRBJ1-6; no firm D call. Trimming left V 7 bases short and J 5 bases short, with 12 bases between. This CDR3 contains 14 residues. CDR1 is SGHVS and CDR2 is FQNEAQ in the germline V gene. The CDR3 DNA reads as TGTGCCAGCACCCCCCGCCCAGATAATTCACCCCTCCACTTT. It specifies CASTPRPDNSPLHF.

The chain joins TRBV4-2 to TRBJ2-2; 9 bases are a match to TRBD2. Per the germline V gene, CDR1 is LGHNA and CDR2 is YNFKEQ. The CDR3 length is 15 residues. V was clipped by 4 bases and J by 5 bases; unmatched bases: 5. DNA of the CDR3: TGTGCCAGCAGCCTTAGCGGGAGTGGGACCGGGGAGCTGTTTTTT. Protein: CASSLSGSGTGELFF.

V is TRBV5-7 and J is TRBJ1-3; D is unresolved. TRBV5-7 is placed among ORFs of uncertain function. Trimming shortened V by 2 bases and J by 0 bases, and 12 bases separated the two germline ends. This CDR3 region has 16 residues. CDR3 nucleotides: TGTGCCAGCAGCTTTGAGACGGATACCTCTGGAAACACCATATATTTT. Protein: CASSFETDTSGNTIYF.

The chain links TRBV28 to TRBJ2-6, with a possible D match to TRBD1 (6 bases). The ends were cut back, 5 bases at V and 1 base at J, with 12 bases in the middle. The CDR3 totals 16 residues. The V gene's germline CDR1 is MDHEN and CDR2 SYDVKM. The CDR3 loop is CASSPIGGSGANVLTF. CDR3 DNA sequence: TGTGCCAGCAGTCCCATAGGGGGTTCTGGGGCCAACGTCCTGACTTTC. Variable domain in full (rest from reference TRBV28 and TRBJ2-6): DVKVTQSSRYLVKRTGEKVFLECVQDMDHENMFWYRQDPGLGLRLIYFSYDVKMKEKGDIPEGYSVSREKKERFSLILESASTNQTSMYLCASSPIGGSGANVLTFGAGSRLTVL.

This clone was found once. This chain joins TRBV19 and TRBJ1-1, with D possibly being TRBD1 (5 bases). This CDR3 contains 16 residues. Germline CDR1 is LNHDA and CDR2 is SQIVND (reference sequence). The V end lost 4 bases, the J end lost 1 base, and 16 bases lay between the germline ends. This CDR3 is CASSRARGSRNTEAFF. The CDR3 DNA sequence: TGTGCCAGTAGTAGGGCCCGGGGGTCGAGGAACACTGAAGCTTTCTTT. The variable domain in full, with the rest retrieved from reference TRBV19 and TRBJ1-1, is DGGITQSPKYLFRKEGQNVTLSCEQNLNHDAMYWYRQDPGQGLRLIYYSQIVNDFQKGDIAEGYSVSREKKESFPLTVTSAQKNPTAFYLCASSRARGSRNTEAFFGQGTRLTVV.

The chain has TRBV7-8 and TRBJ1-1, with a tentative D call TRBD1 (6 bases). The V gene's germline CDR1 is SGHVS and CDR2 FQNEAQ. V lost 5 bases to trimming and J lost 3 bases, with 13 bases between them. The CDR3 length is 14 residues. The CDR3, as DNA: TGTGCCAGCAGCAGTTGGGGGGCGGACACTGAAGCTTTCTTT. It is translated as CASSSWGADTEAFF.

The chain carries TRBV30 and TRBJ1-4; 7 nucleotides match TRBD1. Germline trimming cut 2 bases from V and 7 bases from J; bases unmatched to any gene: 1. This CDR3 comprises 12 residues. The germline V gene encodes CDR1 GTSNPN and CDR2 SVGIG (reference sequence). CDR3: CAWSRDSEKLFF. Written as DNA, the CDR3 is TGTGCCTGGAGTCGGGACAGTGAAAAACTGTTTTTT.

The chain recombines TRBV7-6 with TRBJ2-1; 9 bases fit TRBD2. CDR1 is SGHVS and CDR2 is FNYEAQ in the germline V gene. The CDR3 consists of 15 residues. Germline trimming cut 6 bases from V and 9 bases from J; bases unmatched to any gene: 12. CDR3 nucleotides: TGTGCCAGCAGTTCTAGGACTAGCGCAAGGGGTGAGCAGTTCTTC. Translating it yields CASSSRTSARGEQFF.

V and J are TRBV5-5 and TRBJ1-1; D remains ambiguous. V gave up 1 base and J gave up 0 bases, with 19 bases separating them. The CDR3 spans 18 residues. CDR1 SGHKS and CDR2 YYEKEE come from the germline V gene (reference sequence). In nucleotides, the CDR3 is TGTGCCAGCAGCTTGAGGCTCTCGACCCCTGGGATGAACACTGAAGCTTTCTTT. This encodes CASSLRLSTPGMNTEAFF.